This TCR beta chain is from a study of blood T cell repertoires in COVID-19. Overall study: Donors in the United States, Italy and Spain gave samples during acute or convalescent COVID-19. T cells, B-cell-depleted T cells, or PBMCs supplied cDNA or gDNA.

Original analysis: Reference gene primer amplification yielded estimated nucleated cell counts. TCRdb's copy holds only in-frame clones and misses some; the assay was immunoSEQ multiplex PCR. D and trimming were read from the DNA, whereas the V and J calls and clone size are those reported in that table. The table lists hundreds of thousands of clones, roughly 90% of them singletons, with around 4.5% in the top ten. Germline V gene lookup returns CDR1 MRHNA and CDR2 SNTAGT. CDR3 size: 17 residues. Trimming left V 0 bases short and J 3 bases short, with 18 bases between. The sequence derives from a young woman with acute or convalescent COVID-19. The chain couples TRBV6-4 to TRBJ2-7; D is perhaps TRBD2 (5 bases). Specimen: peripheral blood. The CDR3 nucleotides read TGTGCCAGCAGTGACTCTGGGGAGAAATCAACATGCTACGAGCAGTACTTC. Amino acids: CASSDSGEKSTCYEQYF.